A selection of T cell receptor beta chains follows, all from one sample in a study of CD8+ T cells in alopecia areata. Some clones are missing from TCRdb's copy, which holds only in-frame ones; the method was immunoSEQ multiplex PCR. The sample contains 180,000 or so clones, about 70% of which appear only once. The source was CD8+ T cells sorted from blood, collected at week 0. Source of these receptors: a human donor with alopecia areata. CDR3s leave out the opening cysteine and the closing phenylalanine or tryptophan. Each record gives: J gene, V gene, CDR3 protein.

J gene: TRBJ1-2; V gene: TRBV7-9; CDR3 protein: ASSLAGQGGYGYT
J gene: TRBJ2-3; V gene: TRBV2; CDR3 protein: ATGNRNTQY
J gene: TRBJ1-6; V gene: TRBV10-3; CDR3 protein: AISDQGKSPLH
J gene: TRBJ2-3; V gene: TRBV5-1; CDR3 protein: ASTSPGGGGAADTQY
J gene: TRBJ2-5; V gene: TRBV7-9; CDR3 protein: ASSGVAPGRQETQY
J gene: TRBJ2-5; V gene: TRBV13; CDR3 protein: ASSLGRGGGFQETQY
J gene: TRBJ2-6; V gene: TRBV2; CDR3 protein: ASGPSGANVLT
J gene: TRBJ2-1; V gene: TRBV6-6; CDR3 protein: ASSYSALAGEDEQF
J gene: TRBJ2-6; V gene: TRBV25-1; CDR3 protein: ASSESRGRVSGANVLT
J gene: TRBJ1-1; V gene: TRBV29-1; CDR3 protein: SVENTEAF
J gene: TRBJ2-1; V gene: TRBV19; CDR3 protein: ATGSGVAGDLSSYNEQF
J gene: TRBJ2-5; V gene: TRBV6-1; CDR3 protein: ASSEYSTRQETQY
J gene: TRBJ1-1; V gene: TRBV6-5; CDR3 protein: ASSYSSGGNTEAF
J gene: TRBJ1-5; V gene: TRBV13; CDR3 protein: ASSYGRVSNQPQH
J gene: TRBJ2-7; V gene: TRBV9; CDR3 protein: ASSDNYEQY
J gene: TRBJ2-7; V gene: TRBV5-6; CDR3 protein: ASSWGTGTSEQY
J gene: TRBJ2-1; V gene: TRBV6-1; CDR3 protein: AINRLGYYNEQF
J gene: TRBJ2-2; V gene: TRBV5-6; CDR3 protein: ASSLSTGELF
J gene: TRBJ1-1; V gene: TRBV7-9; CDR3 protein: ASSLGSTEAF
J gene: TRBJ2-1; V gene: TRBV19; CDR3 protein: ASSIRDRGLDEQF
J gene: TRBJ1-4; V gene: TRBV2; CDR3 protein: ATQGKGEKLF
J gene: TRBJ2-5; V gene: TRBV6-1; CDR3 protein: ASRAVDSLWQTQY